This T cell receptor beta chain was observed in a study of beta chain features in type 1 diabetes. TCRB transcripts that were expressed got sequenced, as all of the isolated RNA had been reverse transcribed. The repertoire was sequenced with immunoSEQ multiplex PCR; TCRdb's copy has only in-frame clones and lacks some. The repertoire holds around 340,000 clones, with 7% to 10% as singletons. This CDR3 is 14 amino acids long. Germline values: CDR1 WNHNN, CDR2 SYGVQD (reference sequence). Germline trimming cut 5 bases from V and 6 bases from J; bases unmatched to any gene: 5. Findings and caveats of the study: Researchers reported that naive, central memory and Treg TCRB repertoires appeared more similar in patients than in healthy donors. Individuals with type 1 diabetes displayed fewer insertions and more deletions at VDJ junctions. Moderate but significant shortening of TCRB CDR3s was recorded in all four CD4+ subsets from Type 1 diabetes patients. cDNA-based sequencing might over-represent cells highly expressing TCR.

Purity above 95% was achieved in all sorted populations. This clone was counted a few times. Antigen specificity is unknown. The sequence was collected from a man younger than 45 with type 1 diabetes. The specimen was central memory CD4+ T cells from blood. V gene TRBV10-1 combines with J gene TRBJ2-1; 9 positions agree with TRBD1. The CDR3 loop is CASSRTGAANEQFF. The CDR3 bases are TGCGCCAGCAGTCGGACAGGGGCGGCCAATGAGCAGTTCTTC.